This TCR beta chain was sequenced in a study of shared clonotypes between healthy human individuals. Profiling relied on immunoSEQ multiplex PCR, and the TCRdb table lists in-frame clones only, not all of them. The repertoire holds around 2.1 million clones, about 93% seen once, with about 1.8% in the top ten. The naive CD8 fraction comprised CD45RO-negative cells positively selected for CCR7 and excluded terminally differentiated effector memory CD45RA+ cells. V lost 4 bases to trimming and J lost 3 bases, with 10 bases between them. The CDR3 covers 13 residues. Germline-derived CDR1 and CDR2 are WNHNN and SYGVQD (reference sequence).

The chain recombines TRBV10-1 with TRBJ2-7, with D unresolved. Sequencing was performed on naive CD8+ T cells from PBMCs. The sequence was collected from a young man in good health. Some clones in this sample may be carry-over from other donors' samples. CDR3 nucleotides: TGCGCCAGCAGTGGTTCGGTCATCTACGAGCAGTACTTC. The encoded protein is CASSGSVIYEQYF.